The sample holds a few counts of the clone carrying this T cell receptor (beta chain). Its antigen is unidentified. One entry per CDR3 protein, called by TCRdb with MiXCR from the reads. The data show fewer than 1,000,000 distinct CDR3 sequences, around 32% seen once. This CDR3 contains 16 residues. Trimming cost V 0 bases and J 6 bases; bases outside gene matches: 6. This entry belongs to a study of T cell repertoires in cytomegalovirus infection. The overall study: A matching HLA type, together with CMV infection, was signaled by public TCR beta signatures.

Study-level findings and limits: Dominant in the ex vivo response were TCR beta clonotypes restricted by HLA-C and specific for CMV.

The receptor was derived from a human donor in good health (CMV status not recorded). Some clones in this sample may be carry-over from other donors' samples. The rearrangement uses TRBV12-3 or TRBV12-4 and TRBJ2-1; TRBD2 matches 9 bases. The sample here was cultured CD8+ T cells from PBMCs, taken from culture after CMV antigen stimulation. This chain's CDR3 is CASSLAGAGGPNEQFF. CDR3 bases: TGTGCCAGCAGTTTAGCCGGAGCGGGGGGCCCCAATGAGCAGTTCTTC.